This TCR beta chain was retrieved from a study of cytotoxic CD8 clonotypes in ibrutinib-treated CLL. Study summary: Patients attained about 25 partial and 2 complete responses; at median around 68 months, around 15 remained remitted while around twelve progressed. Following a median about twelve months of treatment, with a range of 6 to 36, response samples were taken.

The study's findings and limits: At the start, clonality exceeded age-matched healthy donors and followed circulating CD8+ T-cell counts. At ibrutinib response, clonality increased, and at progression it declined back toward baseline.

Profiled with immunoSEQ multiplex PCR; TCRdb holds only in-frame clones, not every one. In the table there are about 57,000 clones, roughly three fifths of which are singletons. Concerning this clone itself: Its antigen is not known.

Germline CDR1 reads LNHDA; CDR2 reads SQIVND (reference sequence). This CDR3 is built from 17 residues. Unmatched junction bases numbered 11, after V lost 4 bases and J lost 3 bases. The genes are TRBV19 and TRBJ2-5; 10 bases fit TRBD2. The sequence was obtained from a human donor with chronic lymphocytic leukemia. This sample comprised PBMCs, obtained after 24 months of ibrutinib treatment. CDR3 bases: TGTGCCAGTAGTAACCTAGCGGGGGCCTCTATTAAAGAGACCCAGTACTTC. Translated, it gives CASSNLAGASIKETQYF.